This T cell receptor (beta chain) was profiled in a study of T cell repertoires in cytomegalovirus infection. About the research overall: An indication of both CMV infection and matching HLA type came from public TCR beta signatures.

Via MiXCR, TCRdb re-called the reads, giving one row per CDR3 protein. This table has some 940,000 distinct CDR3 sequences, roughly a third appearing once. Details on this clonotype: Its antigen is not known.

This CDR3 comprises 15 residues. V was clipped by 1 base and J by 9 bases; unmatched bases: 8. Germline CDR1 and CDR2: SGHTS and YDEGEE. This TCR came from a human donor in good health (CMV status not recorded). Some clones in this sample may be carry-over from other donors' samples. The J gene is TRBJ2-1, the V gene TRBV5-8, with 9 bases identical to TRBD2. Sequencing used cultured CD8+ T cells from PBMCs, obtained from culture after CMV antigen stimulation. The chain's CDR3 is CASSLMASGEVEQFF. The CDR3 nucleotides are TGTGCCAGCAGCTTGATGGCTAGCGGGGAGGTTGAGCAGTTCTTC.